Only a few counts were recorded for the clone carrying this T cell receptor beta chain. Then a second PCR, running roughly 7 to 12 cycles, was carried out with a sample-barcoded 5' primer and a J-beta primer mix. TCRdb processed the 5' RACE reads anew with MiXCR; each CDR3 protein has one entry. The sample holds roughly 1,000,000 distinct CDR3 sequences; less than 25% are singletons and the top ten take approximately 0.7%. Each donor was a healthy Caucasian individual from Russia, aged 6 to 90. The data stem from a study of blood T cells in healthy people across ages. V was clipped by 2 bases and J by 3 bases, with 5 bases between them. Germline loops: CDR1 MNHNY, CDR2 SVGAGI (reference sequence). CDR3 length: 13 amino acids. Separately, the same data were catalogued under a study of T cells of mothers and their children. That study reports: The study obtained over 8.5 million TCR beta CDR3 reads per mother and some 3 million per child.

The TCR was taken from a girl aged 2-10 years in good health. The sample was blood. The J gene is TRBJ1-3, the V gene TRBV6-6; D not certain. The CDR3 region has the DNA TGTGCCAGCAGTTACGCGGTTGGAAACACCATATATTTT. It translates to CASSYAVGNTIYF.